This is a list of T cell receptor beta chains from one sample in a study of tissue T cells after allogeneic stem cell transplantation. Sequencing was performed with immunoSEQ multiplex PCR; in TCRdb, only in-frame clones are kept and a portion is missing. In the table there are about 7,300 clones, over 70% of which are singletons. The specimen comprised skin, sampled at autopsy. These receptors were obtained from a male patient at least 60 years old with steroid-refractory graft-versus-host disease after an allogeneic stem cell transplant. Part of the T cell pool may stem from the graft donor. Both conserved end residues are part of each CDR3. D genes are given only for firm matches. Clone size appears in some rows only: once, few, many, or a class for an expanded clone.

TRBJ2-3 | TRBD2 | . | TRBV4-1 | CASSQVSIGGADTQYF | TGCGCCAGCAGCCAAGTTAGCATTGGGGGGGCAGATACGCAGTATTTT
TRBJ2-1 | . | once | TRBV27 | CASSLGRSSYNEQFF | TGTGCCAGCAGTCTGGGACGGAGCTCCTACAATGAGCAGTTCTTC
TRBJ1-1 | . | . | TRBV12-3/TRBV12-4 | CASSSYTITEAFF | TGTGCCAGCAGTTCGTACACCATCACTGAAGCTTTCTTT
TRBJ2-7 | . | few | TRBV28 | CASISRDGDLYEQYF | TGTGCCAGCATTTCAAGGGACGGTGACCTTTACGAGCAGTACTTC
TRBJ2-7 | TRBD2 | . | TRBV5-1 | CASSLGVRGAPYEQYF | TGCGCCAGCAGCTTGGGAGTGCGGGGGGCCCCCTACGAGCAGTACTTC
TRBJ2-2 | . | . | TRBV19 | CASSWQPANTGELFF | TGTGCCAGTAGTTGGCAACCCGCGAACACCGGGGAGCTGTTTTTT
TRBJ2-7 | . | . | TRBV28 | CASSLTQIGEQYF | TGTGCCAGCAGTTTAACCCAAATAGGCGAGCAGTACTTC
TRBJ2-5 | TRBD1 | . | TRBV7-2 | CASSFPQGVLETQYF | TGTGCCAGCAGCTTTCCCCAGGGGGTTTTAGAGACCCAGTACTTC
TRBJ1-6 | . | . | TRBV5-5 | CASSLGWESSYNSPLHF | TGTGCCAGCAGCTTGGGATGGGAAAGCTCCTATAATTCACCCCTCCACTTT
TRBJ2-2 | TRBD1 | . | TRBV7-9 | CASSLGQGLFGELFF | TGTGCCAGCAGCTTAGGACAGGGTCTGTTCGGGGAGCTGTTTTTT
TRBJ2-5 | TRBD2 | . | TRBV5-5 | CASSFGTSGGPQETQYF | TGTGCCAGCAGCTTCGGGACTAGCGGGGGACCTCAAGAGACCCAGTACTTC
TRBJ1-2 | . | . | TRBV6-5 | CASSSSQWSPYGYTF | TGTGCCAGCAGTAGCTCACAGTGGTCTCCTTATGGCTACACCTTC
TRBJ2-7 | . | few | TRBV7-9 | CASSIDYEQYF | TGTGCCAGCAGCATAGACTACGAGCAGTACTTC
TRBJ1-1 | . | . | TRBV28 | CASTRPSAVNTEAFF | TGTGCCAGCACCCGACCTTCGGCGGTGAACACTGAAGCTTTCTTT
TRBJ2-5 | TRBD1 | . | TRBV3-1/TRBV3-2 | CASSQETGGEETQYF | TGTGCCAGCAGCCAAGAGACAGGGGGTGAGGAGACCCAGTACTTC
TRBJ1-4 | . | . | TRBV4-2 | CASSPRDRIVEKLFF | TGTGCCAGCAGCCCCCGAGACAGGATAGTAGAAAAACTGTTTTTT
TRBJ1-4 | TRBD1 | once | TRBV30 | CAWRLRGDSKLFF | TGTGCCTGGCGCCTCAGGGGGGATTCAAAACTGTTTTTT
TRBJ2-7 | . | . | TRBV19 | CASSILGVSYEQYF | TGTGCCAGTAGTATCTTAGGGGTATCCTACGAGCAGTACTTC
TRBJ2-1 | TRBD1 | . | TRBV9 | CASSPHRGPYNEQFF | TGTGCCAGCAGCCCTCACAGGGGGCCCTACAATGAGCAGTTCTTC
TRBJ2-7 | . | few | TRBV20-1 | CSASRAYEQYF | TGCAGTGCTAGTAGGGCTTACGAGCAGTACTTC
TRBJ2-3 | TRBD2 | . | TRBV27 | CASGILAGGFTDTQYF | TGTGCCAGCGGGATCCTAGCGGGGGGGTTCACAGATACGCAGTATTTT
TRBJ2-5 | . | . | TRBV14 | CASSHRQDLQETQYF | TGTGCCAGCAGCCATCGGCAAGACTTACAAGAGACCCAGTACTTC
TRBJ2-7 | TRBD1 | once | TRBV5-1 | CASTPSGQGGDEQYF | TGCGCCAGCACTCCCTCGGGACAGGGGGGGGACGAGCAGTACTTC
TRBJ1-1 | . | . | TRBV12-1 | CASSIHHQGWTEAFF | TGTGCCAGCAGCATCCACCATCAGGGGTGGACTGAAGCTTTCTTT
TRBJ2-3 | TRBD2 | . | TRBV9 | CASSPGGGFADTQYF | TGTGCCAGCAGCCCGGGAGGCGGCTTCGCAGATACGCAGTATTTT
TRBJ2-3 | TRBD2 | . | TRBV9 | CASSVAIGGGALDTQYF | TGTGCCAGCAGCGTAGCAATTGGCGGGGGGGCGTTAGATACGCAGTATTTT
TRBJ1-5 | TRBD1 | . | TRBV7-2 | CASSLRTGGQPQHF | TGTGCCAGCAGCTTAAGGACAGGGGGCCAGCCCCAGCATTTT
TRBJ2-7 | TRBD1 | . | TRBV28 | CATTTGDIGEQYF | TGTGCCACAACGACAGGGGATATTGGCGAGCAGTACTTC
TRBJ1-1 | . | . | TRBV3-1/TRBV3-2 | CASSREVWNTEAFF | TGTGCCAGCAGCCGAGAGGTGTGGAACACTGAAGCTTTCTTT
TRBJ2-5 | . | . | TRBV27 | CASSPWTAQETQYF | TGTGCCAGCAGCCCCTGGACAGCTCAAGAGACCCAGTACTTC
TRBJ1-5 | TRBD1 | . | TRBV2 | CASRDTQGGANQPQHF | TGTGCCAGCAGGGATACGCAAGGGGGCGCGAACCAGCCCCAGCATTTT
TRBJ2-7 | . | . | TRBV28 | CASSLVAQGGGQQYF | TGTGCCAGCAGTTTAGTCGCACAGGGTGGAGGTCAGCAGTACTTC
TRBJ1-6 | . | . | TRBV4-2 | CASSQVSQVNSPLHF | TGTGCCAGCAGCCAAGTCAGCCAGGTGAATTCACCCCTCCACTTT
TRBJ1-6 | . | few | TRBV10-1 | CASKKSYNSPLHF | TGCGCCAGCAAGAAATCCTATAATTCACCCCTCCACTTT
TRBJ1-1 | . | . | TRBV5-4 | CASSSPRLPQAFF | TGTGCCAGCAGCTCCCCCCGTCTACCACAAGCTTTCTTT